The source of this TCR beta chain is a study of T cells after yellow fever vaccination. Regarding the study as a whole: A faster peak, day 5 versus 15, was reached by the weaker secondary response. After the booster, roughly 96% of CD4 and about nine tenths of CD8 primary-response clones were re-detected. Abundant bulk-derived clonotypes could contaminate FACS-sorted repertoires.

In this sample, this clonotype turned up a few times. Its antigen remains unknown. They built TCR cDNA with 5'RACE template switching, a step that put in a universal primer site and UMIs. Using its own MiXCR run on the 5' RACE reads, TCRdb lists one record per CDR3 protein. The sample shows around 310,000 distinct CDR3 sequences, over 3.5% of them seen only once. The TCR sequence derives from a man aged 18 to 30 who received the YFV17D yellow fever vaccine. Sequencing used PBMCs, obtained 15 days after the yellow fever booster vaccination.

The CDR3 DNA reads TGTGCCAGCAGTTACGCGGGGGCTAGAGATACGCAGTATTTT. Translating it yields CASSYAGARDTQYF. The chain joins TRBV12-3 or TRBV12-4 to TRBJ2-3; D is possibly TRBD2 (7 bases). Trimming removed 4 bases from V and 5 bases from J, with 13 bases in between. The CDR3 extends over 14 amino acids.